The rows below give T cell receptor beta chains drawn from one sample of a study of blood T cell repertoires in COVID-19. Here immunoSEQ multiplex PCR was the method, and the copy in TCRdb shows in-frame clones only, minus some. Seen here are around 120,000 clones, 90% observed once, and the top ten hold around 4.1%. The source material was peripheral blood. These receptors were obtained from a woman aged 55-69 years with COVID-19, enrolled during active disease. The CDR3 runs from the conserved cysteine through the conserved F or W. A D gene is named only where the DNA matches it firmly. Some rows mark clone size as missing; the rest say once, few, many or name a class of expanded clone.

TRBJ1-6 - TRBV7-3 - CASRQDYNSPLHF TGTGCCAGCCGACAGGACTATAATTCACCCCTCCACTTT
TRBJ1-1 - TRBV4-3 - CASSQEEGLNTEAFF TGCGCCAGCAGCCAAGAGGAGGGCTTGAACACTGAAGCTTTCTTT
TRBJ2-5 TRBD2 TRBV20-1 - CSASGDRTSGGGAQYF TGCAGTGCTAGTGGTGATCGAACTAGCGGAGGTGGGGCCCAGTACTTC
TRBJ1-2 - TRBV6-1 - CASSEALRGANYGYTF TGTGCCAGCAGTGAAGCGCTCCGAGGAGCTAACTATGGCTACACCTTC
TRBJ2-2 TRBD1 TRBV5-1 - CASSPSDRGLGTGELFF TGCGCCAGCAGCCCATCCGACAGGGGGCTGGGGACCGGGGAGCTGTTTTTT
TRBJ1-5 TRBD1 TRBV4-1 few CASSQPGQRTAQHF TGCGCCAGCAGCCAACCGGGACAGCGAACAGCCCAGCATTTT
TRBJ2-3 TRBD2 TRBV7-3 - CASSSRLAGGLPGVDTQYF TGTGCCAGCAGCTCGCGACTAGCGGGGGGGCTCCCCGGTGTAGATACGCAGTATTTT
TRBJ2-7 TRBD2 TRBV9 - CASNPSGTLSYEQYF TGTGCCAGCAACCCTAGCGGCACCCTGTCCTACGAGCAGTACTTC
TRBJ1-1 - TRBV19 - CASSLSPTNTEAFF TGTGCCAGTAGCTTGAGCCCCACCAACACTGAAGCTTTCTTT
TRBJ1-4 - TRBV3-1/TRBV3-2 - CASSQAGLNEKLFF TGTGCCAGCAGCCAAGCAGGGCTTAATGAAAAACTGTTTTTT
TRBJ1-4 - TRBV5-1 - CASSPEGIGEKLFF TGCGCCAGCAGCCCGGAGGGGATTGGCGAAAAACTGTTTTTT
TRBJ1-1 TRBD1 TRBV6-6 - CASSYQTGLRSEAFF TGTGCCAGCAGTTACCAGACAGGGTTGAGGTCTGAAGCTTTCTTT
TRBJ1-4 TRBD1 TRBV24-1 - CATPRDRSSTNEKLFF TGTGCCACCCCTCGGGACAGGTCGTCAACTAATGAAAAACTGTTTTTT
TRBJ2-3 TRBD2 TRBV7-2 - CASSAQGLAGAPNTQYF TGTGCCAGCAGCGCCCAGGGACTAGCGGGGGCCCCCAATACGCAGTATTTT
TRBJ2-7 TRBD1 TRBV20-1 few CSASTGTGTYEQYF TGCAGTGCTAGTACGGGGACAGGGACCTACGAGCAGTACTTC
TRBJ1-2 - TRBV7-2 - CASSLTAGNYGYTF TGTGCCAGCAGCTTAACGGCGGGTAACTATGGCTACACCTTC
TRBJ1-1 - TRBV19 once CASTTGRGNTEAFF TGTGCCAGTACCACCGGAAGGGGGAACACTGAAGCTTTCTTT
TRBJ2-1 - TRBV13 - CASSYTTGEGPYNEQFF TGTGCCAGCAGTTACACGACAGGGGAGGGACCTTACAATGAGCAGTTCTTC
TRBJ1-5 TRBD1 TRBV4-2 - CASSQFTGGLNQPQHF TGTGCCAGCAGTCAATTCACAGGGGGCTTGAATCAGCCCCAGCATTTT
TRBJ2-3 - TRBV19 once CASKGGTDTQYF TGTGCCAGTAAGGGGGGCACAGATACGCAGTATTTT
TRBJ2-1 TRBD2 TRBV19 - CASSAIDGTSGENEQFF TGTGCCAGTAGTGCCATTGACGGGACTAGCGGGGAGAATGAGCAGTTCTTC
TRBJ2-4 - TRBV14 - CASSHPGNIQYF TGTGCCAGCAGCCACCCGGGGAACATTCAGTACTTC
TRBJ2-3 TRBD2 TRBV7-3 - CASSLLRGGTDTQYF TGTGCCAGCAGCTTACTGCGGGGGGGCACAGATACGCAGTATTTT
TRBJ2-7 TRBD1 TRBV5-6 - CASSFLRQGDNYEQYF TGTGCCAGCAGCTTCCTAAGACAGGGGGATAACTACGAGCAGTACTTC
TRBJ2-5 - TRBV7-2 - CASSPRTGRAQETQYF TGTGCCAGCAGCCCCCGGACAGGGAGGGCCCAAGAGACCCAGTACTTC
TRBJ1-4 TRBD1 TRBV7-9 - CASSLARGIDEKLFF TGTGCCAGCAGCTTAGCCAGGGGGATTGATGAAAAACTGTTTTTT